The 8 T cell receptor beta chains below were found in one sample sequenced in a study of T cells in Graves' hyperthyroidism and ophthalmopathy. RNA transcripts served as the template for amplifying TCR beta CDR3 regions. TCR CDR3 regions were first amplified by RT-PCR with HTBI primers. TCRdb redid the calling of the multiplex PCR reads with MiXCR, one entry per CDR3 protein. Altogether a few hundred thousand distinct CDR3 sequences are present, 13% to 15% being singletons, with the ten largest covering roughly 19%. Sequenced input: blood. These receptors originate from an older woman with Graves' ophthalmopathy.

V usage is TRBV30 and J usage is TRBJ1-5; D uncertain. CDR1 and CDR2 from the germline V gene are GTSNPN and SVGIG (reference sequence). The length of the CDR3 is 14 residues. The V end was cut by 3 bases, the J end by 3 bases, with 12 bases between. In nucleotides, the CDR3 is TGTGCCTGGAGCCCCGGCAGGACCAATCAGCCCCAGCATTTT. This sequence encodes CAWSPGRTNQPQHF. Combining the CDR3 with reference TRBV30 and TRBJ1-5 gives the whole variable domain SQTIHQWPATLVQPVGSPLSLECTVEGTSNPNLYWYRQAAGRGLQLLFYSVGIGQISSEVPQNLSASRPQDRQFILSSKKLLLSDSGFYLCAWSPGRTNQPQHFGDGTRLSIL.

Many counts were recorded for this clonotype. The CDR3 DNA sequence: TGTGCCAGCAGCTTTGGGAGAATCTACGAGCAGTACTTC. Encoded protein: CASSFGRIYEQYF. The chain recombines TRBV7-2 with TRBJ2-7; tentative D call: TRBD2 (5 bases). Trimming took 3 bases from V and 3 from J, leaving 9 bases between them. Germline V gene sequence: CDR1 SGHTA, CDR2 FQGNSA. This CDR3 spans 13 amino acids.

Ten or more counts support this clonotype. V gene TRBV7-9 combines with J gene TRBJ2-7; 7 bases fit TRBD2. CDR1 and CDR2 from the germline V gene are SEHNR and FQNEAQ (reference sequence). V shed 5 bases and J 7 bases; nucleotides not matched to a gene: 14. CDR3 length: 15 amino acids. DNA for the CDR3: TGTGCCAGCAGCCCAGTAGCGGGCGGACCGGGGGAGCAGTACTTC. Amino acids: CASSPVAGGPGEQYF. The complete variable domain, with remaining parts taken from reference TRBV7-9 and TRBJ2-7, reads DTGVSQNPRHKITKRGQNVTFRCDPISEHNRLYWYRQTLGQGPEFLTYFQNEAQLEKSRLLSDRFSAERPKGSFSTLEIQRTEQGDSAMYLCASSPVAGGPGEQYFGPGTRLTVT.

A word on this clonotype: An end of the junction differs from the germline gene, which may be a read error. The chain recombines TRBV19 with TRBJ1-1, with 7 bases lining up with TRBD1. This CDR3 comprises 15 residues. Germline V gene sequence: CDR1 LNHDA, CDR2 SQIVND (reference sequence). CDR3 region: CASSMGQWGYTEAFF. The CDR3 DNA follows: TGTGCCAGTAGCATGGGACAGTGGGGTTACACCGAAGCTTTCTTT.

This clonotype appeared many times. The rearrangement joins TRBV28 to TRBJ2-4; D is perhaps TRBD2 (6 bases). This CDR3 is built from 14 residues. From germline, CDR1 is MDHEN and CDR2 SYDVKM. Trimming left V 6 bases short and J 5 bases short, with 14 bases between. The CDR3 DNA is TGTGCCAGCAGCAGCTCCGGGGGTCAAAACATTCAGTACTTC. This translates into CASSSSGGQNIQYF.

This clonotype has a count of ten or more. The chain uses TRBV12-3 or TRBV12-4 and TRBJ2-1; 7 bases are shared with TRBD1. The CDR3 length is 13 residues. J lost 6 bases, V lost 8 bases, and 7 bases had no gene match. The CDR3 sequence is CASLRQGTNEQFF. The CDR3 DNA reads TGTGCCAGCCTGAGACAGGGAACCAATGAGCAGTTCTTC.

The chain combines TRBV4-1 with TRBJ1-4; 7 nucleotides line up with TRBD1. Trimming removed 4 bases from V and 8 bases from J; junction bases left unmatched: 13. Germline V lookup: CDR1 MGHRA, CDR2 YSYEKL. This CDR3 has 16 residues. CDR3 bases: TGCGCCAGCAGCCCATCGACAGGGCTCCCGGAGGAAAAACTGTTTTTT. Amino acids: CASSPSTGLPEEKLFF.

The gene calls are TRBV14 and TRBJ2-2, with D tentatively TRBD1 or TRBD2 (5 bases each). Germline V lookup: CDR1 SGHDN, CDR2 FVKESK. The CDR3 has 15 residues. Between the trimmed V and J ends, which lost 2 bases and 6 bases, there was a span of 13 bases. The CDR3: CASSQRDLAPGELFF. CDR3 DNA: TGTGCCAGCAGCCAACGGGACCTCGCCCCCGGGGAGCTGTTTTTT.